The 5 T cell receptor beta chains reported below all come from one sample, sequenced in a study of T cells in Graves' hyperthyroidism and ophthalmopathy. It was RNA transcripts that yielded the amplified TCR beta CDR3 regions. The study used the HTBI primer set for a first-round RT-PCR of the TCR CDR3. Each CDR3 protein gets one entry after TCRdb re-called the multiplex PCR reads with MiXCR. The data contain 480,000 or so distinct CDR3 sequences, 40% to 50% of them singletons. The specimen was peripheral blood or thyroid tissue (not recorded which). Receptors originate from an adult woman with Graves' disease, either hyperthyroidism or ophthalmopathy (not recorded which).

The CDR3, as DNA: TGTGCCACCGGTTGGGGATCAGGGGTTGGGGAGCAGTACTTC. It codes for CATGWGSGVGEQYF. J is TRBJ2-7 and V is TRBV27, with D possibly being TRBD1 (6 bases). Trimming took off 10 bases at V and 7 bases at J, with 23 bases between the two ends. Germline CDR1 and CDR2: MNHEY and SMNVEV (reference sequence). The CDR3 has 14 residues.

The J gene is TRBJ1-4, the V gene TRBV7-9, with a weak D call TRBD1 (6 bases). CDR1 SEHNR and CDR2 FQNEAQ come from the germline V gene (reference sequence). V was pared by 5 bases and J by 7 bases, with 26 bases between. This CDR3 is built from 18 residues. CDR3 DNA: TGTGCCAGCAGCCACCGGGACGTTAGATTACAGGGAGGTGAAAAACTGTTTTTT. Protein: CASSHRDVRLQGGEKLFF.

The V gene is TRBV7-8, the J gene TRBJ2-5; 9 bases line up with TRBD2. The J call may be mistaken, given a closer DNA end match to TRBJ2-1. The CDR3 is 15 residues long. Germline lookup yields CDR1 SGHVS and CDR2 FQNEAQ. The CDR3 nucleotides read TGTGCCAGCAGCTTAGTAGCGGGAGTGGGTAATGAGCAGTTCTTC. Translated: CASSLVAGVGNEQFF.

The chain has TRBV2 and TRBJ2-2; D not certain. CDR3 length: 11 amino acids. CDR1 and CDR2 (germline): SNHLY, FYNNEI. V lost 8 bases and J lost 8, with 9 bases in between. CDR3 sequence: CASGSQGELFF. The DNA for the CDR3 is TGTGCCAGCGGTTCACAGGGGGAGCTGTTTTTT.

A word on this clonotype: The CDR3 ends on some other residue instead of the conserved phenylalanine or tryptophan, so this is likely a read error. It is unclear where the CDR3 begins or ends on the DNA, so no DNA is shown, and the CDR3 is as TCRdb lists it. V gene TRBV9 combines with J gene TRBJ2-7; the D call in the table, TRBD2, was not verified against the DNA. Germline V gives CDR1 SGDLS, CDR2 YYNGEE. The CDR3 length equals 9 residues, ends included. The CDR3 sequence is CASSVELAG.